This is a list of T cell receptor beta chains from one sample in a study of response to subunit inactivated influenza vaccine. TCRdb used MiXCR to reprocess the RT-PCR reads, holding one entry per CDR3 protein. The sample lists fewer than 700,000 distinct CDR3 sequences; about an eighth were seen once. The source material was PBMCs from blood, sampled more than 35 days after vaccination. These receptors originate from a man aged 50-59 years who received an inactivated influenza vaccine. CDR3s leave out the opening cysteine and the closing phenylalanine or tryptophan.

v_call	cdr3_aa
TRBV2	ATHRGLSYEQY
TRBV5-1	ASSLARAGETQY
TRBV2	ASSGASSYNSPLH
TRBV27	ASSLFFRSENNSPLH
TRBV12-3/TRBV12-4	ASRPGTGGSYEQY
TRBV7-3	ASRGPVMGQSTGELF
TRBV15	ATSLIKTGWGQPQH
TRBV29-1	SVEDLGRGGYETQY
TRBV5-1	ASKGGTEAF
TRBV20-1	SARGRTSEYNEQF
TRBV5-1	ASSSRGAGELF
TRBV10-1	ASIRGPARGQETQY
TRBV6-1	ASSLKGDLNYNEQF
TRBV15	ATSRGNLNEQF
TRBV29-1	SVASRFSYEQY
TRBV7-2	ASSIRSGGDTQY
TRBV6-2/TRBV6-3	ASSGGLAGYNEQF
TRBV5-1	ASSLYLAGEEQF
TRBV20-1	SARDPRKIRSYNEQF
TRBV7-2	ASSKLAGGADTQY
TRBV7-3	ASSLTGTFLSGANVLT
TRBV5-6	ASRRDRVTEQY
TRBV5-1	ASSLSDRETGELF
TRBV7-2	ASSFGLITDTQY
TRBV3-1	ASSPWTGDSFSTDTQY
TRBV7-9	ASSLGDLNQPQH